This paragraph reports one T cell receptor beta chain. The data originate from a study of CD8 T cells in ankylosing spondylitis. TCRdb re-called the 5' RACE reads through MiXCR, storing one row per CDR3 protein. The data contain 200,000 to 300,000 distinct CDR3 sequences, roughly 10% of them singletons. V was pared by 4 bases and J by 6 bases, with 9 bases of the junction left unmatched. CDR3 size: 15 residues. The germline gives CDR1 MGHRA, CDR2 YSYEKL. V usage is TRBV4-1 and J usage is TRBJ1-1; 9 bases are a match to TRBD1. The clonotype originates from a male donor with ankylosing spondylitis or in good health (not recorded which). Input material: blood, either unsorted or a sorted T cell fraction (not recorded which). The CDR3 region has the DNA TGCGCCAGCAGCCCCCTGGACAGGGGTGCTGCTGAAGCTTTCTTT. It specifies CASSPLDRGAAEAFF.